This T cell receptor beta chain is from a study of blood T cell repertoires in COVID-19. The overall study: Italy, Spain and the United States were the sources of the convalescent and acute COVID-19 samples.

Under the authors' procedure: Reference gene primers were amplified, and this amplification served to estimate nucleated cell counts. Assay: immunoSEQ multiplex PCR; the TCRdb copy retains only in-frame clones and omits some. V and J calls and clone size are as listed in that table; D and trimming were resolved from the DNA. The table includes some 200,000 clones, roughly 89% detected once. CDR3 length equals 13 residues. V was clipped by 3 bases and J by 3 bases, with 6 bases between them. Germline lookup yields CDR1 SGHAT and CDR2 FQNNGV. The sequencing input was peripheral blood. The sequence came from a man in his late teens or twenties with active or convalescent COVID-19. The V gene is TRBV11-2, the J gene TRBJ1-3; D gene uncertain. CDR3 sequence reads: CASSFSGGNTIYF. For the CDR3, the DNA is TGTGCCAGCAGCTTCAGCGGTGGAAACACCATATATTTT.